The next 12 T cell receptor beta chains were all read from a single sample in a study of blood T cell repertoires in COVID-19. Profiling relied on immunoSEQ multiplex PCR, and the TCRdb table lists in-frame clones only, not all of them. The data hold 150,000 to 200,000 clones, with approximately 90% observed a single time. Sequenced input: peripheral blood. Source of these receptors: a human donor in a cohort sampled during active COVID-19.

The rearrangement uses TRBV21-1 and TRBJ2-7; the table's TRBD2 call for D was not verified on the DNA. TRBV21-1 is a listed pseudogene. There are 17 residues in the CDR3. CDR3 in amino acids: CASSKDPSGRNADEQYF. The DNA of the CDR3 is TGTGCCAGCAGCAAAGACCCTAGCGGGAGGAATGCCGACGAGCAGTACTTC.

This rearrangement joins TRBV7-9 to TRBJ1-6; tentatively, D is TRBD1 (6 bases). The CDR3 loop spans 14 amino acids. V shed 5 bases and J shed 9 bases, with 14 bases lying between them. CDR1 and CDR2 from the germline V gene are SEHNR and FQNEAQ (reference sequence). The CDR3 region has the DNA TGTGCCAGCAGCCCGCAGGGGTTGGGTTCACCCCTCCACTTT. This gives the protein CASSPQGLGSPLHF.

The rearrangement links TRBV28 to TRBJ2-2, with D perhaps matching TRBD1 (5 bases). Germline V gene data show CDR1 as MDHEN and CDR2 as SYDVKM. CDR3 length: 16 residues. Between the trimmed V and J ends, which lost 5 bases and 0 bases, there was a span of 13 bases. The CDR3 here is CASSGHLPSNTGELFF. As DNA, the CDR3 is TGTGCCAGCAGTGGACACCTCCCTTCGAACACCGGGGAGCTGTTTTTT.

The chain links TRBV20-1 to TRBJ2-7; 10 bases align to TRBD2. CDR1 and CDR2 (germline): DFQATT, SNEGSKA (reference sequence). The CDR3 totals 11 residues. Trimming at V came to 6 bases and at J to 6 bases, leaving 2 bases not matched to a gene. In DNA form, the CDR3 reads TGCAGTGCAGCGGGAGGGGGCGAGCAGTACTTC. Translating it yields CSAAGGGEQYF.

This chain uses TRBV5-1 with TRBJ2-7; the D gene is possibly TRBD2 (5 bases). Looked up from germline, CDR1 is SGHRS and CDR2 is YFSETQ. The CDR3 contains 13 residues. Deletions cut 6 bases from V and 0 bases from J, with 10 bases between. The CDR3 protein is CASITGCSYEQYF. The CDR3 DNA follows: TGCGCCAGCATCACGGGATGCTCCTACGAGCAGTACTTC.

The chain joins TRBV27 to TRBJ2-2; D remains unclear. V lost 4 bases to trimming and J lost 6 bases, with 6 bases between them. Per the germline V gene, CDR1 is MNHEY and CDR2 is SMNVEV (reference sequence). The length of the CDR3 is 12 residues. The CDR3 sequence is CASSSNPGELFF. CDR3 bases: TGTGCCAGCAGTTCAAATCCCGGGGAGCTGTTTTTT.

This clone was counted a few times. The junction departs from the called germline gene at one end, perhaps through a read error. The chain employs TRBV30 and TRBJ2-1; 11 nucleotides match TRBD2. The V gene's germline CDR1 is GTSNPN and CDR2 SVGIG (reference sequence). This CDR3 is 13 amino acids long. DNA for the CDR3: TGTGCCTGGAGTGTAGGGCTAGCGGGAGGCGAGGTCTTC. Residues: CAWSVGLAGGEVF.

The rearrangement joins TRBV6-6 to TRBJ1-1; no clear D gene. The germline gives CDR1 MNHNY, CDR2 SVGAGI (reference sequence). The V and J ends lost 0 bases and 1 base respectively, with 6 bases between them. This CDR3 has 14 amino acids. The CDR3 loop is CASSYSNRNTEAFF. The CDR3 coding sequence is TGTGCCAGCAGTTACTCGAATAGGAACACTGAAGCTTTCTTT.

This clone has more than one count but fewer than ten. The rearrangement uses TRBV2 and TRBJ1-4, with 10 bases identical to TRBD1. The CDR3 is 15 amino acids. After removal of 6 bases from V and 5 bases from J, the junction contained 6 bases not matched to a gene. Per germline, CDR1 SNHLY and CDR2 FYNNEI. DNA for the CDR3: TGTGCCAGCAGAACGGACAGGGGGAGGAATGAAAAACTGTTTTTT. Amino acid sequence: CASRTDRGRNEKLFF.

This rearrangement joins TRBV30 to TRBJ2-5, with D perhaps matching TRBD2 (6 bases). Trimming took off 1 base at V and 2 bases at J, with 17 bases between the two ends. CDR1 is GTSNPN and CDR2 is SVGIG in the germline V gene (reference sequence). The CDR3 sequence is 16 residues long. CDR3 amino acids: CAWSGGRPGLQETQYF. The CDR3 DNA follows: TGTGCCTGGAGTGGGGGTCGACCGGGACTTCAAGAGACCCAGTACTTC.

V is TRBV7-9 and J is TRBJ2-7; no clear D gene. The CDR3 is 13 amino acids. Germline loops: CDR1 SEHNR, CDR2 FQNEAQ (reference sequence). The V end was cut by 3 bases, the J end by 3 bases, with 9 bases between. In DNA, the CDR3 is TGTGCCAGCAGCTTGGGTCAGGTCTACGAGCAGTACTTC. Amino acid sequence: CASSLGQVYEQYF.

The rearrangement uses TRBV9 and TRBJ1-2, with 7 positions matching TRBD1. The trim removed 0 bases at V and 4 bases at J, leaving 6 bases unmatched. CDR3 length: 15 residues. Germline lookup yields CDR1 SGDLS and CDR2 YYNGEE. The CDR3 loop is CASSVDEGAGYGYTF. CDR3 DNA sequence: TGTGCCAGCAGCGTAGATGAGGGGGCGGGCTATGGCTACACCTTC.